These 24 T cell receptor beta chains came from one sample sequenced in a study of T cell responses to AZD1222 COVID-19 vaccine. Profiled with immunoSEQ multiplex PCR; TCRdb holds only in-frame clones, not every one. The sample records about 140,000 clones, roughly 90% being singletons. The sequencing used peripheral blood, collected on day 0 of AZD1222 vaccination. These receptors all stem from an adult in good health.

This chain connects TRBV2 to TRBJ2-7, with TRBD1 as a possible D gene (6 bases). The CDR3 is made up of 14 amino acids. Germline loops: CDR1 SNHLY, CDR2 FYNNEI. V lost 5 bases to trimming and J lost 5 bases, with 16 bases between them. The CDR3: CASSTFNGGDEQYF. DNA for the CDR3: TGTGCCAGCAGTACCTTCAATGGGGGCGACGAGCAGTACTTC.

The gene calls are TRBV28 and TRBJ2-2, with D possibly TRBD1 on 5 matching bases. The CDR3 loop spans 14 amino acids. Trimming left V 6 bases short and J 7 bases short, with 15 bases between. Germline loops: CDR1 MDHEN, CDR2 SYDVKM. CDR3 sequence reads: CASRNTGAGGELFF. In nucleotides, the CDR3 is TGTGCCAGCAGGAACACAGGTGCCGGCGGGGAGCTGTTTTTT. The full variable domain, with the rest looked up from reference TRBV28 and TRBJ2-2, is DVKVTQSSRYLVKRTGEKVFLECVQDMDHENMFWYRQDPGLGLRLIYFSYDVKMKEKGDIPEGYSVSREKKERFSLILESASTNQTSMYLCASRNTGAGGELFFGEGSRLTVL.

This chain connects TRBV4-2 to TRBJ2-7; D may correspond to TRBD1 or TRBD2 (5 bases each). The CDR3 is made up of 16 amino acids. From germline, CDR1 is LGHNA and CDR2 YNFKEQ. Trimming took 0 bases from V and 0 from J, leaving 12 bases between them. The CDR3 spells CASSQDRAGSSYEQYF. CDR3 in DNA: TGTGCCAGCAGCCAAGATCGGGCAGGGAGCTCCTACGAGCAGTACTTC.

The CDR3 DNA follows: TGTGCCAGCAGCTCGCTGGACAGCACAGATACGCAGTATTTT. This translates into CASSSLDSTDTQYF. The rearrangement links TRBV7-6 to TRBJ2-3; D is unclear. This CDR3 has 14 amino acids. The germline V and J ends were trimmed by 4 bases and 0 bases, with 8 bases remaining between them. CDR1 and CDR2 from the germline V gene are SGHVS and FNYEAQ.

The chain is built from TRBV7-2 and TRBJ2-1, with 8 bases aligning to TRBD2. Germline V gene sequence: CDR1 SGHTA, CDR2 FQGNSA. The CDR3 has 16 residues. V dropped 3 bases and J dropped 0; count of bases not matched to a gene: 4. The CDR3 is CASSLRLASSYNEQFF. CDR3 in DNA: TGTGCCAGCAGCTTGAGACTAGCGAGCTCCTACAATGAGCAGTTCTTC.

Only one count was recorded for this clone. The chain employs TRBV6-5 and TRBJ1-1; the D is unclear. The CDR3 is made up of 12 amino acids. Germline CDR1 reads MNHEY; CDR2 reads SVGAGI. This CDR3 reads CVAFGVNTEAFF. The CDR3 DNA sequence: TGTGTTGCATTCGGGGTGAACACTGAAGCTTTCTTT.

The chain carries TRBV24-1 and TRBJ2-3; 12 nucleotides agree with TRBD2. The V gene end was trimmed by 3 bases and the J gene end by 0 bases; junction bases not matched to a gene: 9. Germline V gene data show CDR1 as KGHDR and CDR2 as SFDVKD. The CDR3 length is 19 residues. The CDR3 loop is CATSDTSGRIRASTDTQYF. The CDR3 DNA is TGTGCCACCAGTGATACTAGCGGGAGGATTAGGGCTAGCACAGATACGCAGTATTTT.

The chain recombines TRBV5-1 with TRBJ1-5, with D unclear. Germline CDR1 reads SGHRS; CDR2 reads YFSETQ. The CDR3 length is 15 residues. Trimming took off 4 bases at V and 1 base at J, with 12 bases between the two ends. The CDR3 loop is CASSLGISSNQPQHF. The DNA of the CDR3 is TGCGCCAGCAGCCTCGGGATTTCCAGCAATCAGCCCCAGCATTTT.

V and J are TRBV7-3 and TRBJ2-5, with unresolved D. V dropped 3 bases and J dropped 0 bases, with 8 bases sitting between them. This CDR3 region has 14 residues. Germline values: CDR1 SGHTA, CDR2 FQGTGA. DNA for the CDR3: TGTGCCAGCAGCTTTGGGCCAAACCAAGAGACCCAGTACTTC. The encoded protein is CASSFGPNQETQYF.

The chain joins TRBV18 to TRBJ2-1; 9 bases fit TRBD2. After removal of 8 bases from V and 10 bases from J, the junction contained 6 bases not matched to a gene. Germline assignment: CDR1 KGHSH and CDR2 LQKENI. The CDR3 runs 12 residues. CDR3 nucleotides: TGTGCCAGCGTAGCGGGGGCCAACGAGCAGTTCTTC. This codes for CASVAGANEQFF.

This chain links TRBV6-5 with TRBJ2-7; maybe TRBD1 (5 bases). Trimming took off 0 bases at V and 1 base at J, with 7 bases between the two ends. Germline values: CDR1 MNHEY, CDR2 SVGAGI. The CDR3 spans 14 residues. The CDR3: CASSYSSGSYEQYF. The CDR3 DNA sequence: TGTGCCAGCAGTTACTCCTCAGGGTCCTACGAGCAGTACTTC.

The chain carries TRBV6-5 and TRBJ1-1; D perhaps matches TRBD1 (6 bases). Germline lookup yields CDR1 MNHEY and CDR2 SVGAGI. V dropped 7 bases and J dropped 2 bases, with 14 bases sitting between them. This CDR3 spans 14 amino acids. As DNA, the CDR3 is TGTGCCAGCACCCAAATGACAGGAAACACTGAAGCTTTCTTT. It specifies CASTQMTGNTEAFF.

For this clone: The sample contains more than one DNA sequence encoding this CDR3. The rearrangement links TRBV20-1 to TRBJ1-2; D not resolved. Trimming removed 1 base from V and 8 bases from J, with 8 bases in between. This CDR3 is 11 amino acids long. Germline CDR1 and CDR2: DFQATT and SNEGSKA (reference sequence). CDR3 nucleotide sequence: TGCAGTGCTAGAGCGCCGGAAGGCTACACCTTC. This gives the protein CSARAPEGYTF.

This clone was seen more than once but under ten times. The gene calls are TRBV9 and TRBJ1-2; no firm D call. The CDR3 covers 16 residues. The germline V and J ends were trimmed by 0 bases and 4 bases, with 16 bases remaining between them. Per the germline V gene, CDR1 is SGDLS and CDR2 is YYNGEE. The CDR3 protein is CASSVVEFSLGYGYTF. The CDR3 nucleotides read TGTGCCAGCAGCGTAGTAGAATTTTCCCTCGGCTATGGCTACACCTTC. The full variable domain, in which reference TRBV9 and TRBJ1-2 provide the parts outside the CDR3, is DSGVTQTPKHLITATGQRVTLRCSPRSGDLSVYWYQQSLDQGLQFLIQYYNGEERAKGNILERFSAQQFPDLHSELNLSSLELGDSALYFCASSVVEFSLGYGYTFGSGTRLTVV.

This clone was counted a few times. This chain uses TRBV6-2 or TRBV6-3 with TRBJ1-5; D gene unclear. Germline CDR1 and CDR2: MNHEY and SVGEGT. V was shortened by 2 bases and J by 5 bases, with 13 bases between the two germline ends. The CDR3 consists of 15 residues. The CDR3 loop is CASSYRAGAYQPQHF. CDR3 nucleotides: TGTGCCAGCAGTTACCGGGCAGGAGCTTATCAGCCCCAGCATTTT.

The J gene is TRBJ2-7, the V gene TRBV4-3, with a weak D call TRBD2 (5 bases). The length of the CDR3 is 14 residues. V gave up 5 bases and J gave up 3 bases, with 14 bases separating them. Germline CDR1 is LGHNA and CDR2 is YSLEER. The DNA for the CDR3 is TGCGCCAGCAGCTTACGGACGGGGAACTACGAGCAGTACTTC. Its translation: CASSLRTGNYEQYF.

This CDR3 reads CASSLRENEKLFF. The CDR3 region has the DNA TGCGCCAGCAGCTTGCGAGAGAATGAAAAACTGTTTTTT. This chain joins TRBV5-1 and TRBJ1-4, with D unresolved. The germline V gene encodes CDR1 SGHRS and CDR2 YFSETQ. CDR3 length equals 13 residues. The V and J ends lost 1 base and 5 bases respectively, with 6 bases between them. Combining the CDR3 with reference TRBV5-1 and TRBJ1-4 gives the whole variable domain KAGVTQTPRYLIKTRGQQVTLSCSPISGHRSVSWYQQTPGQGLQFLFEYFSETQRNKGNFPGRFSGRQFSNSRSEMNVSTLELGDSALYLCASSLRENEKLFFGSGTQLSVL.

The chain links TRBV19 to TRBJ2-5; no firm D call. This CDR3 has 14 amino acids. The germline V gene has CDR1 LNHDA and CDR2 SQIVND (reference sequence). Trimming left V 1 base short and J 7 bases short, with 13 bases between. The CDR3 DNA sequence: TGTGCCAGTAGTATAGCTCCTAGATCAGTGACCCAGTACTTC. The encoded protein is CASSIAPRSVTQYF.

This sequence joins TRBV18 and TRBJ1-4, with TRBD1 matching 7 bases. Looked up from germline, CDR1 is KGHSH and CDR2 is LQKENI. Trimming took 4 bases from V and 8 from J; bases not matched to a gene: 7. The CDR3 covers 14 residues. The CDR3 is CASSRGGAEEKLFF. CDR3 sequence (DNA): TGTGCCAGCTCACGAGGGGGCGCCGAAGAAAAACTGTTTTTT.

The CDR3 reads CASSTKPNEQFF. In nucleotides, the CDR3 is TGTGCCAGCTCCACAAAACCAAATGAGCAGTTCTTC. The V and J genes are TRBV6-5 and TRBJ2-1; no firm D call. The V gene lost 8 bases and the J gene lost 7 bases, with 12 bases spanning the gap. CDR1 and CDR2 from the germline V gene are MNHEY and SVGAGI. This CDR3 contains 12 residues.

This clone was seen a few times. The chain carries TRBV27 and TRBJ2-7; perhaps TRBD1 as D (5 bases). The CDR3 runs to 17 residues. Germline CDR1 is MNHEY and CDR2 is SMNVEV (reference sequence). The V and J ends lost 3 bases and 3 bases respectively, with 21 bases between them. The CDR3 region has the DNA TGTGCCAGCAGTTTCAACCCACAGGCCTCTCGTTTCTACGAGCAGTACTTC. Encoded protein: CASSFNPQASRFYEQYF.

The CDR3: CASSYMGGTEAFF. The CDR3, as DNA: TGTGCCAGCAGTTACATGGGTGGCACTGAAGCTTTCTTT. The chain uses TRBV6-2 or TRBV6-3 and TRBJ1-1; unclear D gene. V was clipped by 2 bases and J by 4 bases, with 8 bases between them. Germline-derived CDR1 and CDR2 are MNHEY and SVGEGT. The CDR3 is made up of 13 amino acids.

V usage is TRBV11-2 and J usage is TRBJ2-2; unclear D gene. CDR3 length: 13 residues. Germline assignment: CDR1 SGHAT and CDR2 FQNNGV. V was shortened by 2 bases and J by 4 bases, with 5 bases between the two germline ends. CDR3 in amino acids: CASSLMVTGELFF. The CDR3 DNA reads TGTGCCAGCAGCTTAATGGTCACCGGGGAGCTGTTTTTT.

This sequence joins TRBV6-5 and TRBJ2-1; 9 nucleotides agree with TRBD2. This CDR3 region has 15 residues. The trim removed 7 bases at V and 6 bases at J, leaving 10 bases unmatched. Germline V lookup: CDR1 MNHEY, CDR2 SVGAGI. The CDR3 nucleotides are TGTGCCAGCAACCCCCAGGCGGGAGGGGCCAATGAGCAGTTCTTC. Translation gives CASNPQAGGANEQFF.